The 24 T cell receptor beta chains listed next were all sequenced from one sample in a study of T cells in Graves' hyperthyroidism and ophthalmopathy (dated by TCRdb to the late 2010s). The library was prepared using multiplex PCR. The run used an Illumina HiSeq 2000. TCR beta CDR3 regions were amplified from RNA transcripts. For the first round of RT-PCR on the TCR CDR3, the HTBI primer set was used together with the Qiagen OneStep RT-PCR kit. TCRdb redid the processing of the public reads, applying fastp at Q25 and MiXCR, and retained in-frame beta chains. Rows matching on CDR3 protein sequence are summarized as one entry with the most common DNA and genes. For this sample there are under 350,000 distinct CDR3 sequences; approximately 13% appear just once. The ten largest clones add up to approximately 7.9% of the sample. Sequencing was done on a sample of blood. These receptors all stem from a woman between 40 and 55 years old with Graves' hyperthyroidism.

This CDR3 is CASSGASGSRSEQFF. In DNA form, the CDR3 reads TGTGCCAGCAGTGGGGCTAGCGGGAGTCGGAGTGAGCAGTTCTTC. V and J are TRBV2 and TRBJ2-1; 10 bases agree with TRBD2. The CDR3 is 15 residues long. The germline CDR1 and CDR2 sequences are SNHLY and FYNNEI. The V gene end was trimmed by 4 bases and the J gene end by 9 bases; junction bases not matched to a gene: 9.

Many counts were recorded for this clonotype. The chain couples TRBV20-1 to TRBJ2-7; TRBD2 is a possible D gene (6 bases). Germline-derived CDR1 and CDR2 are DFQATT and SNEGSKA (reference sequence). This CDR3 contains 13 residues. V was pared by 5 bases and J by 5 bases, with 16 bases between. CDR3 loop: CSAPSAVRHEQYF. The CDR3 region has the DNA TGCAGTGCTCCTAGCGCGGTCCGTCACGAGCAGTACTTC.

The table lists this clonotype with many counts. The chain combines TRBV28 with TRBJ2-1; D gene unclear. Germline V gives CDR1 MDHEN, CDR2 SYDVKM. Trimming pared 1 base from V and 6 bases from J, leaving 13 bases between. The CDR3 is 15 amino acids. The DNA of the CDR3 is TGTGCCAGCAGTTTATATGTGTCTACCTCCAATGAGCAGTTCTTC. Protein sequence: CASSLYVSTSNEQFF.

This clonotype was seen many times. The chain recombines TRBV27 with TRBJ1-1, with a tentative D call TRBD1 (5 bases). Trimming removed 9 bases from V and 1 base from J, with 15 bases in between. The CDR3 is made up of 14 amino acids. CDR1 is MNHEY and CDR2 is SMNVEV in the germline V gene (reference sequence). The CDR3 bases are TGTGCCAGTACTACGGGGCAGAAGAACACTGAAGCTTTCTTT. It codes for CASTTGQKNTEAFF.

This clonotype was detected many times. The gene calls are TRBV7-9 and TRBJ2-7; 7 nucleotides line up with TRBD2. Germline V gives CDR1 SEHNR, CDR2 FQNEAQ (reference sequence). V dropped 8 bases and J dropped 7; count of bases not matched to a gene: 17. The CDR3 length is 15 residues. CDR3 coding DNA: TGTGCCAGCGGATCCGTCGGGGGAGGGCCGGGGGAGCAGTACTTC. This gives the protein CASGSVGGGPGEQYF.

Here the CDR3 DNA reads TGCAGTGCTCCGGGAGGACAATTCGGGGGAAACTATGGCTACACCTTC. Translation: CSAPGGQFGGNYGYTF. The genes are TRBV20-1 and TRBJ1-2, with D possibly being TRBD1 (5 bases). The CDR3 totals 16 residues. Trimming cost V 5 bases and J 2 bases, with 21 bases left between them. CDR1 is DFQATT and CDR2 is SNEGSKA in the germline V gene (reference sequence).

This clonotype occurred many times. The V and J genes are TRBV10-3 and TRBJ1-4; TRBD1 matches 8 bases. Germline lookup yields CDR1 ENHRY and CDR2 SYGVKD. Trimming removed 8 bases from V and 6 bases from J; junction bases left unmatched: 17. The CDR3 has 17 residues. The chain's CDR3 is CAISASLLQGDDEKLFF. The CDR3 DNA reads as TGTGCCATCTCAGCCTCCTTACTACAGGGGGACGATGAAAAACTGTTTTTT.

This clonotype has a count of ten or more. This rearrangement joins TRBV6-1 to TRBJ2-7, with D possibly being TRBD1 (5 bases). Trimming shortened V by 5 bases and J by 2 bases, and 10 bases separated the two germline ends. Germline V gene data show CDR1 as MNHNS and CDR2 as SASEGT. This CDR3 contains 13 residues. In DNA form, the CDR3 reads TGTGCCAGCAGTCAGACAGTGCCCTACGAGCAGTACTTC. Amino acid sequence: CASSQTVPYEQYF.

CDR3 in amino acids: CAWTFGETEAFF. The CDR3 region has the DNA TGTGCCTGGACCTTTGGTGAGACTGAAGCTTTCTTT. This sequence joins TRBV30 and TRBJ1-1, with D unclear. Trimming took 4 bases from V and 5 from J, leaving 11 bases between them. Germline CDR1 GTSNPN, CDR2 SVGIG (reference sequence). The CDR3 has 12 residues.

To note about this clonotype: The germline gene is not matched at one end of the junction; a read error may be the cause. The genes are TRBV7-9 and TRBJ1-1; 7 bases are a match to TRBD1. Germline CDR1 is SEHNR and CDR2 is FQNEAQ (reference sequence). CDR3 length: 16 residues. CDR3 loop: CVSSSDPTGLMTEAFF. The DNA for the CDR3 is TGTGTCAGCAGCTCAGATCCGACAGGGCTTATGACTGAAGCTTTCTTT. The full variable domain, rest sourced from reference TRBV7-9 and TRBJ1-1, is DTGVSQNPRHKITKRGQNVTFRCDPISEHNRLYWYRQTLGQGPEFLTYFQNEAQLEKSRLLSDRFSAERPKGSFSTLEIQRTEQGDSAMYLCVSSSDPTGLMTEAFFGQGTRLTVV.

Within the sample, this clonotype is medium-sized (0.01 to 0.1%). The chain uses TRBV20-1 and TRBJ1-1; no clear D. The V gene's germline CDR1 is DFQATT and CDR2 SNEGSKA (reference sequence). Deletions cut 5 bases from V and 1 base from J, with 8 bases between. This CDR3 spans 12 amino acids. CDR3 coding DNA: TGCAGTGCTGACCGGGGGAACACTGAAGCTTTCTTT. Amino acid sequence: CSADRGNTEAFF.

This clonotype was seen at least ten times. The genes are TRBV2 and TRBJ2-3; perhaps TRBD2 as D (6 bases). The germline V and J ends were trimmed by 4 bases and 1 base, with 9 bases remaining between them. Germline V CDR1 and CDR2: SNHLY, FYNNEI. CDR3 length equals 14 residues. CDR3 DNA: TGTGCCAGCAGTGGTGCTAGCGGCACAGATACGCAGTATTTT. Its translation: CASSGASGTDTQYF.

The CDR3 here is CASSETRLATLEQYF. The CDR3 DNA sequence: TGTGCCAGCAGTGAAACAAGACTAGCAACACTCGAGCAGTACTTC. The rearrangement joins TRBV6-1 to TRBJ2-7, with 7 bases identical to TRBD2. The junction had 10 bases not matched to a gene; V was cut back by 2 bases and J by 6 bases. Germline V gene data show CDR1 as MNHNS and CDR2 as SASEGT. The CDR3 has 15 residues.

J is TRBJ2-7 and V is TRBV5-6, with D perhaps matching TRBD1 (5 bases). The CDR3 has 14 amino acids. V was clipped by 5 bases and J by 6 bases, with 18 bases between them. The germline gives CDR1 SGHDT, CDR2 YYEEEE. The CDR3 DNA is TGTGCCAGCAGGGGCTCGGCAGGGAAGGTCGAGCAGTACTTC. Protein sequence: CASRGSAGKVEQYF.

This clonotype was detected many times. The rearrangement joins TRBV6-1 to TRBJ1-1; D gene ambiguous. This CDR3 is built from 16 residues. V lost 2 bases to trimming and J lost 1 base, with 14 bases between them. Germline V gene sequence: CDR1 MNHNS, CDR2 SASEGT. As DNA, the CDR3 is TGTGCCAGCAGTGAACTTCGGCCGCTGGGGAACACTGAAGCTTTCTTT. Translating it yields CASSELRPLGNTEAFF.

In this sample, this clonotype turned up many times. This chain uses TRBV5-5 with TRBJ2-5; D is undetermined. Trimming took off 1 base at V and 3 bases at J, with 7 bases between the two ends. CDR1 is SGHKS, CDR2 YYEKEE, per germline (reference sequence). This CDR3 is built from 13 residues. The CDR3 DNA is TGTGCCAGCAGCTTGAGGTGGGAAGAGACCCAGTACTTC. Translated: CASSLRWEETQYF.

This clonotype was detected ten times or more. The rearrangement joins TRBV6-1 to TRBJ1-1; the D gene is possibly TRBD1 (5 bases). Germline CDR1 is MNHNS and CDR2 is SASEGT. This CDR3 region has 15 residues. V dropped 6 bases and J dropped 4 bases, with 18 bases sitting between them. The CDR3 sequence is CASSSQDSWGTEAFF. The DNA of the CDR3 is TGTGCCAGCAGCTCCCAAGACAGTTGGGGCACTGAAGCTTTCTTT.

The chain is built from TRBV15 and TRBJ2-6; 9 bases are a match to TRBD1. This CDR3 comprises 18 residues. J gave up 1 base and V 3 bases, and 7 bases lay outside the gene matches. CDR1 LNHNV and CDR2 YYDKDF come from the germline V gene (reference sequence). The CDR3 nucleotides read TGTGCCACCAGCAGTCCCGGGACAGGGCTGTCTGGGGCCAACGTCCTGACTTTC. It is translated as CATSSPGTGLSGANVLTF.

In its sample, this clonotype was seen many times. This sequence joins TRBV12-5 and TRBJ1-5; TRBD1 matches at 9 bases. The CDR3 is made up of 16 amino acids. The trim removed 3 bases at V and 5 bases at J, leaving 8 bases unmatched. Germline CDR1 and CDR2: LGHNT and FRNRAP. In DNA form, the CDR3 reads TGTGCTAGTGGTTTTTTAACAGGGGGCGAATATCAGCCCCAGCATTTT. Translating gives CASGFLTGGEYQPQHF.

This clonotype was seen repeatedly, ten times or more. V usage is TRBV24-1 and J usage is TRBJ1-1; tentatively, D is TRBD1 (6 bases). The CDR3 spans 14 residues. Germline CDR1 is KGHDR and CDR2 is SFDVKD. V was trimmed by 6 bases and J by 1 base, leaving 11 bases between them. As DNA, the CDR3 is TGTGCCACCAGTACGGCGACAGGGAACACTGAAGCTTTCTTT. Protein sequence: CATSTATGNTEAFF.

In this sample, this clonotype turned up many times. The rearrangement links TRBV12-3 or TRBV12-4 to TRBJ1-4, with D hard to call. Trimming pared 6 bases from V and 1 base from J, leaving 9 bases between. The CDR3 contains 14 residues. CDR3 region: CASRGTVTNEKLFF. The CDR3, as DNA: TGTGCCAGCAGGGGAACAGTAACTAATGAAAAACTGTTTTTT.

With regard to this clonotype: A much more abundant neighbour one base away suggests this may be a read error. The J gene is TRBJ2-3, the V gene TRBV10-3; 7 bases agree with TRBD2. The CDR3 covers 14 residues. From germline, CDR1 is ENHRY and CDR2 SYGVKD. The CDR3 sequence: CAITSGTETDPQYF. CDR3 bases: TGTGCCATAACCAGCGGGACCGAAACAGATCCGCAGTATTTT.

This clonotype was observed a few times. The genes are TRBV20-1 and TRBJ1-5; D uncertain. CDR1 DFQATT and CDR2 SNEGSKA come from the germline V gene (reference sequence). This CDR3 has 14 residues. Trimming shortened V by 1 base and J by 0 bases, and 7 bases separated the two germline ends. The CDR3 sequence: CSARGSYSNQPQHF. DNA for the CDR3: TGCAGTGCTAGAGGATCCTATAGCAATCAGCCCCAGCATTTT.

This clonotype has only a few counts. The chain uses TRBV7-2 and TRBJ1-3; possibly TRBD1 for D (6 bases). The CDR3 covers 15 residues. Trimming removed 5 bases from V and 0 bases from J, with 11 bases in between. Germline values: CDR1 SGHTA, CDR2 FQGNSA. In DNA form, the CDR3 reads TGTGCCAGCAGCCGGATGACAGGCTCTGGAAACACCATATATTTT. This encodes CASSRMTGSGNTIYF.